The present entry profiles one T cell receptor beta chain with its context. The data are from a study of shared clonotypes between healthy human individuals. Cells designated naive CD8 were CD45RO-negative and were positively selected for CCR7, with terminally differentiated effector memory CD45RA+ cells excluded. V shed 4 bases, J shed 5 bases, and the junction held 6 bases outside the gene matches. The CDR3 length is 14 residues. Per germline, CDR1 MNHEY and CDR2 SMNVEV (reference sequence). This table comes from immunoSEQ multiplex PCR, and its TCRdb copy is limited to in-frame clones, with some not included. The repertoire holds about 2.1 million clones, with about 93% as singletons.

This TCR derives from a man aged 18 to 29 in good health. Some clones in this sample may be carry-over from other donors' samples. The sample was naive CD8+ T cells from PBMCs. The rearrangement links TRBV27 to TRBJ2-7; 9 nucleotides align to TRBD1. The CDR3 reads CASSSGQGPHEQYF. The DNA for the CDR3 is TGTGCCAGCAGTTCGGGACAGGGCCCCCACGAGCAGTACTTC.